This TCR beta chain was captured by sequencing in a study of T cell changes during pregnancy in multiple sclerosis. Produced via immunoSEQ multiplex PCR; TCRdb's table is partial and in-frame only. The sample contains 90,000 to 95,000 clones, 85% to 95% of which appear only once. The sequencing used peripheral blood, collected in the third trimester of pregnancy. This clonotype originated in a female donor with multiple sclerosis, enrolled in a pregnancy study.

The CDR3 nucleotides are TGTGCCTGGAGTCCGGGACAGAGAAACACCATATATTTT. Residues: CAWSPGQRNTIYF. The chain recombines TRBV30 with TRBJ1-3; 7 bases fit TRBD1. There are 13 residues in the CDR3. Germline values: CDR1 GTSNPN, CDR2 SVGIG (reference sequence). The V gene end was trimmed by 2 bases and the J gene end by 5 bases; junction bases not matched to a gene: 3. Full variable domain (rest looked up from reference TRBV30 and TRBJ1-3): SQTIHQWPATLVQPVGSPLSLECTVEGTSNPNLYWYRQAAGRGLQLLFYSVGIGQISSEVPQNLSASRPQDRQFILSSKKLLLSDSGFYLCAWSPGQRNTIYFGEGSWLTVV.